A selection of T cell receptor beta chains follows, all from one sample in a study of pediatric ulcerative colitis. Libraries were prepared by immunoSEQ multiplex PCR; TCRdb keeps only in-frame clonotypes and omits some of them. This repertoire shows 36,000 or so clones, 73% found once; its top ten account for 0.74%. Source material: gut tissue. These receptors were taken from a boy younger than 18 with moderate ulcerative colitis. Both conserved end residues are part of each CDR3.

V,J,CDR3
TRBV7-2,TRBJ2-1,CASSLTTTPYNEQFF
TRBV7-2,TRBJ2-3,CASSSTNLADTQYF
TRBV10-3,-,CAIKAGGPFDEQYF
TRBV4-2,TRBJ2-5,CASSPQASGQETQYF
TRBV7-2,TRBJ2-7,CASSWSSYEQYF
TRBV29-1,TRBJ1-2,CSVEDRGGAKYYGYTF
TRBV5-1,TRBJ2-1,CASSLFEGEQFF
TRBV19,TRBJ2-3,CASSMGVHTDTQYF
TRBV7-9,TRBJ2-6,CAINTGSGANVLTF
TRBV18,TRBJ2-1,CASSRLAENNEQFF
TRBV25-1,TRBJ2-1,CASTPGDRGYNEQFF
TRBV2,TRBJ2-2,CASSEAFHRGKGVIGELFF
TRBV29-1,TRBJ2-7,CSGEISGISYEQYF
TRBV7-6,TRBJ2-7,CASSLATSGSYEQYF
TRBV6-6,TRBJ1-1,CASSTGLRKENTEAFF
TRBV25-1,TRBJ2-7,CASPPGEQYF
TRBV6-5,TRBJ2-5,CASSYDTSGGFETQYF
TRBV4-2,TRBJ1-1,CASSQGGFITEAFF
TRBV7-2,TRBJ2-3,CASSLDPSTDTQYF
TRBV5-6,TRBJ1-2,CASSRDVLDYGYTF
TRBV18,TRBJ2-2,CASSPQDTGELFF
TRBV5-4,TRBJ2-1,CASSVRGHYNEQFF
TRBV28,TRBJ1-5,CASSSGSGGLINQPQHF
TRBV2,TRBJ2-1,CATKLAGLNNEQFF
TRBV6-1,TRBJ2-7,CASSELPPF
TRBV5-6,TRBJ1-3,CASSPGTGRAIYF
TRBV5-1,TRBJ2-2,CASGREVNTGELFF
TRBV30,TRBJ2-7,CAWSSTSGFFYEQYF
TRBV15,TRBJ1-2,CATSTGTAYGYTF
TRBV20-1,TRBJ2-3,CSASQITQYF
TRBV15,TRBJ2-2,CATSRDGFMGTGELFF
TRBV28,TRBJ2-5,CASSLWVGLGETQYF
TRBV6-5,TRBJ1-5,CASSFLGQGRNQPQHF
TRBV6-1,TRBJ2-7,CASSEDLRRSSYEQYF
TRBV2,TRBJ2-3,CASRGTSGRVTQYF
TRBV15,TRBJ1-2,CATSRGLDSPSGNGYTF
TRBV4-3,TRBJ2-7,CASSLKLDSAYEQYF
TRBV5-1,TRBJ1-2,CASSPDRLNYGYTF
TRBV2,TRBJ2-1,CASSENPYNEQFF
TRBV5-4,TRBJ1-1,CASSFRGTNTEAFF
TRBV19,TRBJ1-5,CASSIDGYSNQPQHF
TRBV6-6,TRBJ2-2,CASTPTVNTGELFF
TRBV11-1,TRBJ2-5,CASSFPYQETQYF
TRBV5-1,TRBJ2-1,CASSLAPSGGADEQFF
TRBV28,TRBJ1-5,CASTQGVLTHQPQHF
TRBV6-6,TRBJ2-7,CASSSDRGVIAYEQYF
TRBV5-4,TRBJ2-7,CASSRGVLGAGGDEQYF
TRBV7-9,TRBJ2-6,CASSFWHGANVLTF
TRBV5-4,TRBJ1-4,CASSSRADFNEKLFF
TRBV19,TRBJ1-5,CASSIGGRGNQPQHF
TRBV10-3,TRBJ1-2,CAISESGVNYGYTF
TRBV29-1,TRBJ2-5,CSVLVDLGGQTQYF
TRBV11-3,TRBJ2-5,CASSLGGTGGLETQYF
TRBV6-5,TRBJ2-6,CASSYGTSGANVLTF
TRBV5-6,TRBJ2-1,CASSFRSNEQFF
TRBV7-9,TRBJ2-1,CASSLPFYNEQFF
TRBV11-2,TRBJ1-2,CASSLDPGDYGYTF
TRBV5-4,TRBJ2-7,CASSTGWNEQYF